These 9 T cell receptor beta chains came from one sample sequenced in a study of cytomegalovirus exposure and HLA in healthy donors. The PCR made use of 60 Vbeta and 13 Jbeta primers. Sequencing used immunoSEQ multiplex PCR; TCRdb keeps in-frame clones, though not all of them. The data show roughly 130,000 clones, roughly 68% seen once. Material for sequencing was PBMCs. Source of these receptors: a woman aged 50 to 60 in good health and CMV-seropositive.

The genes are TRBV7-9 and TRBJ2-5; 10 bases are shared with TRBD2. From germline, CDR1 is SEHNR and CDR2 FQNEAQ (reference sequence). The length of the CDR3 is 17 residues. Losses at the gene ends were 4 bases for V and 1 base for J; bases not matched to a gene: 9. CDR3 nucleotide sequence: TGTGCCAGCAGCTCAGGGGTCAGCGGGGGGGCCCAAGAGACCCAGTACTTC. Its translation: CASSSGVSGGAQETQYF.

The chain is built from TRBV13 and TRBJ2-1, with no clear D. V lost 5 bases to trimming and J lost 0 bases, with 11 bases between them. The CDR3 contains 15 residues. Germline lookup yields CDR1 PRHDT and CDR2 FYEKMQ (reference sequence). For the CDR3, the DNA is TGTGCCAGCAGCCATCCTCTTAGCTCCTACAATGAGCAGTTCTTC. Translation gives CASSHPLSSYNEQFF.

The chain has TRBV2 and TRBJ2-7, with 7 bases fitting TRBD1. V gave up 7 bases and J gave up 6 bases; unmatched junction bases: 9. Germline assignment: CDR1 SNHLY and CDR2 FYNNEI. The CDR3 contains 13 residues. CDR3 nucleotide sequence: TGTGCCAGCACCCGGGACAGAGGTCGCGAGCAGTACTTC. This gives the protein CASTRDRGREQYF. Full variable domain (outside the CDR3, taken from reference TRBV2 and TRBJ2-7): EPEVTQTPSHQVTQMGQEVILRCVPISNHLYFYWYRQILGQKVEFLVSFYNNEISEKSEIFDDQFSVERPDGSNFTLKIRSTKLEDSAMYFCASTRDRGREQYFGPGTRLTVT.

This clone was picked up a small number of times. V and J are TRBV19 and TRBJ1-6, with D possibly being TRBD1 (6 bases). Germline values: CDR1 LNHDA, CDR2 SQIVND (reference sequence). The CDR3 length is 16 residues. The ends were cut back, 0 bases at V and 9 bases at J, with 15 bases in the middle. The DNA of the CDR3 is TGTGCCAGTAGTATAGATCCGGCAGGGGAGAGTTCACCCCTCCACTTT. It translates to CASSIDPAGESSPLHF.

The chain links TRBV10-3 to TRBJ2-7; D uncertain. With 5 bases removed from V and 0 bases from J, the gap between germline ends came to 14 bases. The length of the CDR3 is 15 residues. The germline V gene encodes CDR1 ENHRY and CDR2 SYGVKD. CDR3 sequence: CAISNSGSGSYEQYF. CDR3 DNA: TGTGCCATCAGTAACAGTGGAAGTGGCTCCTACGAGCAGTACTTC.

The chain joins TRBV9 to TRBJ2-2; the D gene is possibly TRBD2 (6 bases). There are 15 residues in the CDR3. Germline CDR1 is SGDLS and CDR2 is YYNGEE. Trimming left V 4 bases short and J 2 bases short, with 12 bases between. Written as DNA, the CDR3 is TGTGCCAGCAGCCCGGGAGACATCAACACCGGGGAGCTGTTTTTT. Translated: CASSPGDINTGELFF.

The chain has TRBV5-6 and TRBJ2-1; 7 bases agree with TRBD1. CDR1 is SGHDT and CDR2 is YYEEEE in the germline V gene. This CDR3 region has 15 residues. V was pared by 2 bases and J by 6 bases, with 8 bases of the junction left unmatched. CDR3 sequence (DNA): TGTGCCAGCAGCTTAAGAGGGGGCTTAGGCAATGAGCAGTTCTTC. This sequence encodes CASSLRGGLGNEQFF.

The V and J genes are TRBV25-1 and TRBJ2-2, with D possibly being TRBD2 (6 bases). CDR1 and CDR2 (germline): MGHDK, SYGVNS. Deletions cut 5 bases from V and 4 bases from J, with 17 bases between. The CDR3 is made up of 16 amino acids. The CDR3 sequence is CASSPPPGGATGELFF. The CDR3 region has the DNA TGTGCCAGCAGTCCACCCCCCGGAGGGGCCACCGGGGAGCTGTTTTTT.

The V gene is TRBV6-5, the J gene TRBJ1-3; D is possibly TRBD1 (6 bases). The germline V gene has CDR1 MNHEY and CDR2 SVGAGI. CDR3 size: 15 residues. V lost 10 bases and J lost 0, with 16 bases in between. The CDR3 loop reads CATGLGAPSGNTIYF. The CDR3 DNA is TGTGCCACCGGTCTGGGGGCCCCCTCTGGAAACACCATATATTTT.